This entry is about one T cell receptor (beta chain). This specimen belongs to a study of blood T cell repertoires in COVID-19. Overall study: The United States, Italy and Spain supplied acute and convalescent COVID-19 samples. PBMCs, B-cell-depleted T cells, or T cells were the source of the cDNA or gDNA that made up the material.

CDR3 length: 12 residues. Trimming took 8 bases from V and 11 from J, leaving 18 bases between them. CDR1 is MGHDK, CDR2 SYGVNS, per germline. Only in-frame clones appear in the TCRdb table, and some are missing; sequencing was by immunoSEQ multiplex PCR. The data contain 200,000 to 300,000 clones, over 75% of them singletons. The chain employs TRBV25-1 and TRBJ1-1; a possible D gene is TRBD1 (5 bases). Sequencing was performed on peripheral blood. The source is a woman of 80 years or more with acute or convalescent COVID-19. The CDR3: CASSTWATAAFF. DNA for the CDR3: TGTGCCAGCTCTACTTGGGCGACAGCGGCTTTCTTT.